The rows below give T cell receptor beta chains drawn from one sample of a study of blood T cell repertoires in COVID-19. Sequencing was performed with immunoSEQ multiplex PCR; in TCRdb, only in-frame clones are kept and a portion is missing. The data hold around 250,000 clones, with approximately 81% observed a single time. The specimen was peripheral blood. Source of these receptors: a woman aged 18-29 years with acute or convalescent COVID-19. Both conserved end residues are part of each CDR3. A D gene is named only where the DNA matches it firmly. For some rows the clone size is stated as once, few or many, or as a class when expanded; others skip it.

TRBV13	.	TRBD2	TRBJ2-1	CASSTGTSGSSALDNEQFF	TGTGCCAGCAGCACCGGGACTAGCGGGAGCTCTGCTCTCGACAATGAGCAGTTCTTC
TRBV19	.	.	TRBJ1-4	CASSSRGNNEKLFF	TGTGCCAGTAGCAGCCGGGGGAATAATGAAAAACTGTTTTTT
TRBV7-2	.	TRBD1	TRBJ1-2	CASSETYLLTGTGYTF	TGTGCCAGCAGCGAGACCTATCTATTGACAGGGACTGGCTACACCTTC
TRBV5-1	.	.	TRBJ2-3	CASSYSSTQYF	TGCGCCAGCAGCTATAGTAGTACGCAGTATTTT
TRBV18	.	TRBD2	TRBJ2-7	CASSPPGTSVLYEQYF	TGTGCCAGCTCACCACCCGGGACTAGCGTTCTCTACGAGCAGTACTTC
TRBV9	.	.	TRBJ1-4	CASSGTAETNEKLFF	TGTGCCAGCAGCGGGACAGCGGAAACAAATGAAAAACTGTTTTTT
TRBV5-1	.	TRBD2	TRBJ2-2	CASSRPLAGVITGELFF	TGCGCCAGCAGCCGGCCCCTAGCGGGAGTTATCACCGGGGAGCTGTTTTTT
TRBV6-2/TRBV6-3	.	.	TRBJ2-7	CASSLPPRGYEQYF	TGTGCCAGCAGCCTCCCCCCCAGGGGTTACGAGCAGTACTTC
TRBV5-4	.	.	TRBJ2-2	CATYLGSGGELFF	TGTGCCACCTACCTCGGGTCGGGCGGGGAGCTGTTTTTT
TRBV3-1/TRBV3-2	.	TRBD2	TRBJ2-7	CASSQFPGLAYEQYF	TGTGCCAGCAGCCAATTCCCGGGACTAGCGTACGAGCAGTACTTC
TRBV7-6	.	TRBD2	TRBJ2-7	CASSFTPSGGYEQYF	TGTGCCAGCAGCTTCACCCCTAGCGGGGGCTACGAGCAGTACTTC
TRBV6-5	.	.	TRBJ2-3	CATQRGYTDTQYF	TGTGCCACCCAACGAGGATACACAGATACGCAGTATTTT
TRBV6-5	.	.	TRBJ1-2	CASSYSYRRNYGYTF	TGTGCCAGCAGTTACTCCTACCGTCGTAACTATGGCTACACCTTC
TRBV7-6	.	.	TRBJ2-7	CASRTTYEQYF	TGTGCCAGCAGGACTACCTACGAGCAGTACTTC
TRBV3-1/TRBV3-2	few	TRBD1	TRBJ2-3	CASSQGWTGGLGTQYF	TGTGCCAGCAGCCAGGGGTGGACAGGGGGCTTGGGTACGCAGTATTTT
TRBV20-1	once	.	TRBJ1-1	CSASDRGAFF	TGCAGTGCTAGTGACCGAGGAGCTTTCTTT
TRBV2	.	TRBD2	TRBJ2-1	CASSEGKGASGNYNEQFF	TGTGCCAGCAGTGAAGGGAAGGGGGCTAGCGGGAACTACAATGAGCAGTTCTTC
TRBV29-1	.	TRBD1	TRBJ2-2	CSVEGQVEGQSTGELFF	TGCAGCGTTGAAGGACAGGTTGAGGGACAGAGCACCGGGGAGCTGTTTTTT
TRBV18	once	.	TRBJ2-4	CASSPMSNGNIQYF	TGTGCCAGCTCACCAATGTCTAACGGTAACATTCAGTACTTC
TRBV5-1	.	.	TRBJ2-7	CASSYTTGTYEQYF	TGCGCCAGCAGCTACACGACAGGAACCTACGAGCAGTACTTC
TRBV9	few	.	TRBJ1-2	CASSPAQGSYTF	TGTGCCAGCAGCCCTGCTCAGGGTAGCTACACCTTC
TRBV7-8	.	TRBD2	TRBJ2-7	CASSLAPLAGPIPYEQYF	TGTGCCAGCAGCTTAGCCCCCCTAGCGGGACCTATTCCCTACGAGCAGTACTTC
TRBV24-1	.	TRBD2	TRBJ2-6	CATSDGEGLAWGANVLTF	TGTGCCACCAGTGATGGGGAGGGCCTCGCCTGGGGGGCCAACGTCCTGACTTTC
TRBV13	.	TRBD2	TRBJ2-7	CASSWTSGSYEQYF	TGTGCCAGCAGCTGGACTAGCGGGAGTTACGAGCAGTACTTC
TRBV7-9	.	TRBD2	TRBJ2-1	CASSQGLPISYNEQFF	TGTGCCAGCAGCCAGGGACTACCCATCTCCTACAATGAGCAGTTCTTC
TRBV11-3	.	.	TRBJ2-1	CASSFGPGQGANNEQFF	.
TRBV5-1	few	TRBD2	TRBJ2-1	CASSFLLGLADNEQFF	TGCGCCAGCAGCTTTTTGTTAGGACTAGCGGATAATGAGCAGTTCTTC
TRBV24-1	once	TRBD1	TRBJ1-5	CATSARGTGNQPQHF	TGTGCCACCAGTGCCCGGGGGACAGGGAATCAGCCCCAGCATTTT
TRBV30	.	.	TRBJ2-7	CAWTSVAAGRQYF	TGTGCCTGGACATCTGTAGCGGCTGGCCGACAGTACTTC
TRBV14	.	TRBD2	TRBJ2-7	CASSRYVGTIAYEQYF	TGTGCCAGCAGCCGTTACGTGGGGACTATAGCCTACGAGCAGTACTTC
TRBV20-1	.	TRBD2	TRBJ2-5	CSARGGETQYF	TGCAGTGCCCGGGGGGGAGAGACCCAGTACTTC
TRBV14	.	.	TRBJ2-3	CASSQDWQGSPSTDTQYF	TGTGCCAGCAGCCAAGATTGGCAGGGGTCCCCTAGCACAGATACGCAGTATTTT
TRBV19	few	.	TRBJ1-5	CASSIGPDYSNQPQHF	TGTGCCAGTAGTATAGGCCCGGACTATAGCAATCAGCCCCAGCATTTT
TRBV11-3	.	TRBD2	TRBJ2-1	CASSLFREAAYNEQFF	TGTGCCAGCAGCTTATTTCGGGAGGCTGCCTACAATGAGCAGTTCTTC
TRBV19	.	.	TRBJ2-2	CASSTGLGNTGELFF	TGTGCCAGTAGTACCGGACTTGGGAACACCGGGGAGCTGTTTTTT
TRBV19	.	TRBD2	TRBJ2-1	CASSEGLAPKQFF	TGTGCCAGTAGTGAAGGACTAGCTCCAAAGCAGTTCTTC
TRBV7-2	.	TRBD2	TRBJ2-1	CASSLIREVGNEQFF	TGTGCCAGCAGCTTAATCCGGGAGGTGGGCAATGAGCAGTTCTTC
TRBV7-3	.	TRBD1	TRBJ1-2	CASSWAGGLGRYGYTF	TGTGCCAGCAGCTGGGCAGGGGGATTGGGACGCTATGGCTACACCTTC
TRBV6-5	.	.	TRBJ1-2	CASSYSGANSNYGYTF	TGTGCCAGCAGTTACTCTGGGGCTAACTCTAACTATGGCTACACCTTC
TRBV3-1/TRBV3-2	.	TRBD1	TRBJ2-1	CASSPRTGVGEQFF	TGTGCCAGCAGCCCGAGGACAGGGGTGGGTGAGCAGTTCTTC
TRBV30	.	TRBD1	TRBJ1-5	CAWSVPQGASQPQHF	TGTGCCTGGAGTGTACCGCAGGGGGCAAGTCAGCCCCAGCATTTT
TRBV9	once	.	TRBJ1-1	CASSVVQGGEAFF	TGTGCCAGCAGCGTAGTACAGGGTGGTGAAGCTTTCTTT
TRBV19	.	.	TRBJ2-1	CASSAGDRRYYNEQFF	TGTGCCAGTAGCGCGGGGGACAGGCGATACTACAATGAGCAGTTCTTC
TRBV14	.	.	TRBJ2-7	CASSQTQGNPPYEQYF	TGTGCCAGCAGCCAAACTCAGGGTAACCCTCCCTACGAGCAGTACTTC
TRBV5-1	.	.	TRBJ1-1	CASSSTVNTEAFF	TGCGCCAGCAGCTCGACAGTGAACACTGAAGCTTTCTTT
TRBV7-2	.	TRBD2	TRBJ2-7	CASSSPGLAIYEQYF	TGTGCCAGCAGCTCGCCCGGACTAGCGATATACGAGCAGTACTTC
TRBV4-2	.	TRBD2	TRBJ2-7	CASSQAQSGSSSYEQYF	TGTGCCAGCAGCCAAGCACAAAGCGGGAGTAGCTCCTACGAGCAGTACTTC
TRBV10-2	.	.	TRBJ2-1	CASSDSDGGTYEQFF	TGCGCCAGCAGTGACTCCGATGGGGGGACCTATGAGCAGTTCTTC
TRBV7-9	.	.	TRBJ2-3	CASSSSNRVDTQYF	TGTGCCAGCAGCTCCTCAAACAGGGTAGATACGCAGTATTTT
TRBV27	.	TRBD1	TRBJ1-2	CASSLKGALGYTF	TGTGCCAGCAGTTTAAAGGGGGCGCTTGGCTACACCTTC
TRBV5-1	.	.	TRBJ1-1	CASSLGRLNTEAFF	TGCGCCAGCAGCTTGGGGCGGTTGAACACTGAAGCTTTCTTT
TRBV6-5	.	.	TRBJ1-5	CATKQTLSNQPQHF	TGTGCCACCAAACAGACACTGAGCAATCAGCCCCAGCATTTT
TRBV7-2	many	TRBD1	TRBJ1-2	CASSLGQGANYGYTF	TGTGCCAGCAGCTTAGGACAGGGGGCTAACTATGGCTACACCTTC
TRBV5-8	.	.	TRBJ2-1	CASSQRPGDNEQFF	TGTGCCAGCAGCCAGCGACCCGGGGACAATGAGCAGTTCTTC
TRBV10-2	.	TRBD1	TRBJ1-1	CASSGGQVVTEAFF	TGCGCCAGCAGTGGAGGACAGGTGGTCACTGAAGCTTTCTTT
TRBV7-8	.	.	TRBJ1-6	CASSLGVGQYNSPLHF	TGTGCCAGCAGCTTAGGTGTTGGGCAGTATAATTCACCCCTCCACTTT
TRBV6-5	.	TRBD1	TRBJ1-5	CASSPDRGPQPQHF	TGTGCCAGCAGCCCCGACAGGGGGCCACAGCCCCAGCATTTT